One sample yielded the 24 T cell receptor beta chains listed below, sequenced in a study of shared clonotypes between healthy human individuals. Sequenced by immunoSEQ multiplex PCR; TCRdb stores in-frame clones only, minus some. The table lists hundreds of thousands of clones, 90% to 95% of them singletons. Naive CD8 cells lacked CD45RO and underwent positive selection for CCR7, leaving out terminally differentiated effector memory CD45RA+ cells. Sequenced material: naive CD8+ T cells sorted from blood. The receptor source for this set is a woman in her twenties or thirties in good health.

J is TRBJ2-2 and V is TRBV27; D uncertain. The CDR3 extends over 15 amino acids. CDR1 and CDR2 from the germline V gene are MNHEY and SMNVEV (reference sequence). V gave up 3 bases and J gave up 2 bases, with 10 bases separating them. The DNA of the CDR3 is TGTGCCAGCAGTTTCTTTTCGGGTAACACCGGGGAGCTGTTTTTT. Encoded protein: CASSFFSGNTGELFF.

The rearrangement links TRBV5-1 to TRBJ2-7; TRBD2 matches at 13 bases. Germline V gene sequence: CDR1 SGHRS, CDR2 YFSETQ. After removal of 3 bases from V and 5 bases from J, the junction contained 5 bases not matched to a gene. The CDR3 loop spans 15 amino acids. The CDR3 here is CASSWTSGSVDEQYF. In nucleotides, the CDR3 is TGCGCCAGCAGCTGGACTAGCGGGAGCGTCGACGAGCAGTACTTC.

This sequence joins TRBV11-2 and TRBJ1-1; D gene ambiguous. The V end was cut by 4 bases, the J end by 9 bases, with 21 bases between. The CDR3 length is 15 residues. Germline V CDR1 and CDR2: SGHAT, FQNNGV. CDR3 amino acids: CASSSVQAYVYQAFF. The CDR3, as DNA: TGTGCCAGCAGCTCAGTCCAGGCATACGTTTATCAAGCTTTCTTT.

CDR3 amino acids: CATGPTGGYEQYF. In nucleotides, the CDR3 is TGTGCCACCGGGCCTACAGGGGGCTACGAGCAGTACTTC. The chain is built from TRBV6-1 and TRBJ2-7; TRBD1 matches at 8 bases. The CDR3 contains 13 residues. Per the germline V gene, CDR1 is MNHNS and CDR2 is SASEGT. Trimming cost V 10 bases and J 3 bases; bases outside gene matches: 8.

The CDR3 sequence: CASSPGTSGNYNEQFF. Here the CDR3 DNA reads TGTGCCAGCAGCCCGGGGACTAGCGGAAACTACAATGAGCAGTTCTTC. This rearrangement joins TRBV7-9 to TRBJ2-1; 11 bases map to TRBD2. CDR3 length: 16 amino acids. J lost 3 bases, V lost 5 bases, and 6 bases had no gene match. Germline-derived CDR1 and CDR2 are SEHNR and FQNEAQ (reference sequence).

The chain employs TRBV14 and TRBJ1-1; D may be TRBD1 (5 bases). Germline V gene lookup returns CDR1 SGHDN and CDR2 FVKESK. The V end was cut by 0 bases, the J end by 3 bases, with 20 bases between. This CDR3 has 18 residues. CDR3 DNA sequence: TGTGCCAGCAGCCAAGAAATCCTCCCAGGGCAGGGAGACACTGAAGCTTTCTTT. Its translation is CASSQEILPGQGDTEAFF.

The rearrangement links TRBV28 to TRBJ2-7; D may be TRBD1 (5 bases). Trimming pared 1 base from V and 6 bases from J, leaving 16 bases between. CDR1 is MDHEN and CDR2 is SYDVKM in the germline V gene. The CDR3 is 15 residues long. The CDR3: CASSLLIAGSAEQYF. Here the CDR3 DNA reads TGTGCCAGCAGTTTATTGATAGCAGGGTCGGCCGAGCAGTACTTC.

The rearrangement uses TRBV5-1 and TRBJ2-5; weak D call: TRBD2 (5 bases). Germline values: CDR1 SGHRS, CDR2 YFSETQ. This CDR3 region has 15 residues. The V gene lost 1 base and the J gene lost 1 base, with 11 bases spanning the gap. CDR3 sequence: CASSLYRGPQETQYF. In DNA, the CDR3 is TGCGCCAGCAGCTTGTATCGCGGGCCCCAAGAGACCCAGTACTTC.

In DNA form, the CDR3 reads TGCGCCAGCAGCCATTATGCAACAAGCTCCTACGAGCAGTACTTC. It is translated as CASSHYATSSYEQYF. The rearrangement joins TRBV4-1 to TRBJ2-7; D gene ambiguous. Germline V gene sequence: CDR1 MGHRA, CDR2 YSYEKL. This CDR3 is built from 15 residues. Trimming took off 3 bases at V and 0 bases at J, with 12 bases between the two ends.

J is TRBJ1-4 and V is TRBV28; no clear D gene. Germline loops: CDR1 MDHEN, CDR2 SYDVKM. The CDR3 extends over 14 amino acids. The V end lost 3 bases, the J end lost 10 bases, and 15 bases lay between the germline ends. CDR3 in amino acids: CASSFTPLMRKLFF. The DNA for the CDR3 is TGTGCCAGCAGTTTTACCCCTTTAATGAGAAAACTGTTTTTT.

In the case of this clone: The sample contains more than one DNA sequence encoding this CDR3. CDR3 residues: CASSIDRDGYTF. The CDR3, as DNA: TGTGCCAGTAGTATAGATCGAGATGGCTACACCTTC. This chain connects TRBV19 to TRBJ1-2; D not certain. V dropped 0 bases and J dropped 6 bases, with 5 bases sitting between them. This CDR3 contains 12 residues. Germline CDR1 LNHDA, CDR2 SQIVND (reference sequence).

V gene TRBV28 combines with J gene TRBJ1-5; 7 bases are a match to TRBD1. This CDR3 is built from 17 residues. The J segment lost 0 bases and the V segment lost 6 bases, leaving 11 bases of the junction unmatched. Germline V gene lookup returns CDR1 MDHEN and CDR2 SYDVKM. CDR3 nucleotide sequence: TGTGCCAGCAGCTGGGGGACAGTCTCTTATAGCAATCAGCCCCAGCATTTT. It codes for CASSWGTVSYSNQPQHF.

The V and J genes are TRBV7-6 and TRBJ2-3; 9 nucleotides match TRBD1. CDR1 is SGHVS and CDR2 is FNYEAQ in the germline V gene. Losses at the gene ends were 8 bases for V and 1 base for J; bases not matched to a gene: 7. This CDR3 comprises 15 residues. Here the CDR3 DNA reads TGTGCCAGCGAGGAGGGGACAGGGCGCACAGATACGCAGTATTTT. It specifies CASEEGTGRTDTQYF.

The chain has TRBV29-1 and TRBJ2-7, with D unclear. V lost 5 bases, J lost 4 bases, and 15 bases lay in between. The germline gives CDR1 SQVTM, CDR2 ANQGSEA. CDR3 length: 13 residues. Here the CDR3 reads CSVSLMGSYEQYF. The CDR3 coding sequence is TGCAGCGTTTCTCTAATGGGTTCGTACGAGCAGTACTTC.

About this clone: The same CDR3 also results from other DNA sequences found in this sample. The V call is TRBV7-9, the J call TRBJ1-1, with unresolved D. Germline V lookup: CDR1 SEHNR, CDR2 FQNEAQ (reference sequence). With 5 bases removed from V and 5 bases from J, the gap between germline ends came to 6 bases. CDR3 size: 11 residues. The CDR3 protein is CASSLGTEAFF. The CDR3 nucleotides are TGTGCCAGCAGCCTTGGGACTGAAGCTTTCTTT.

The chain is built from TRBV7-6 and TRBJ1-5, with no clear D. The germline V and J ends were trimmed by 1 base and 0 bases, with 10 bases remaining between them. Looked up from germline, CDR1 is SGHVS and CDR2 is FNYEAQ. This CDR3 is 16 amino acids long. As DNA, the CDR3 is TGTGCCAGCAGCTTAGAGGCGGTAGCTAGCAATCAGCCCCAGCATTTT. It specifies CASSLEAVASNQPQHF.

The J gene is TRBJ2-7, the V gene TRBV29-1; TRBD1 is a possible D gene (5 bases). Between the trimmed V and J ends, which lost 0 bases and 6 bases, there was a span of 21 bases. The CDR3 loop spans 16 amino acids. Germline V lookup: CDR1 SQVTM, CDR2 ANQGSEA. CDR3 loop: CSVEDSGPTLPGEQYF. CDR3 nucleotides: TGCAGCGTTGAAGATTCAGGGCCAACCCTACCTGGCGAGCAGTACTTC.

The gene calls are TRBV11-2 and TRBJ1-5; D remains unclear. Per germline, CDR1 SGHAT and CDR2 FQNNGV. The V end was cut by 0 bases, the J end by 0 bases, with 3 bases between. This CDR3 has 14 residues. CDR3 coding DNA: TGTGCCAGCAGCTTAGACAGTAGCAATCAGCCCCAGCATTTT. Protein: CASSLDSSNQPQHF.

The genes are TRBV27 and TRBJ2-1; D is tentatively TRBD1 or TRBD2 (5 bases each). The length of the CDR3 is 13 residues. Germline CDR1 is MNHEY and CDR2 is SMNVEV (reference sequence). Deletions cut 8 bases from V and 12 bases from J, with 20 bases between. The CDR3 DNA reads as TGTGCCAGCCGGGAACAGGACGGTCTATGGCAGTTCTTC. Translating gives CASREQDGLWQFF.

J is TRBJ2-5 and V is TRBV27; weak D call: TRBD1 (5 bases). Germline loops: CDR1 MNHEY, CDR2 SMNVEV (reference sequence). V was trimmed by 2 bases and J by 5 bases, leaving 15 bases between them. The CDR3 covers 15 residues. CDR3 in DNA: TGTGCCAGCAGTTTAACAAAGGGGCTGGGGGAGACCCAGTACTTC. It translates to CASSLTKGLGETQYF.

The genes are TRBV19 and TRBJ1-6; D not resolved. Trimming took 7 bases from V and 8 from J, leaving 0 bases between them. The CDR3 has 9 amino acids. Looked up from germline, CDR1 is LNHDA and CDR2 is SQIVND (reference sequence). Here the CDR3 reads CASNSPLHF. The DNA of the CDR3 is TGTGCCAGTAATTCACCCCTCCACTTT.

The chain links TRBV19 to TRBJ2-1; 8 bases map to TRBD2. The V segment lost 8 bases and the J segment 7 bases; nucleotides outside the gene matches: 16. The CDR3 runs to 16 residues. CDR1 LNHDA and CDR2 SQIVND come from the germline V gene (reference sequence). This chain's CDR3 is CASGWGASGYGNEQFF. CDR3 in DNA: TGTGCCAGTGGGTGGGGCGCTAGCGGGTACGGGAATGAGCAGTTCTTC.

This CDR3 is CASSLSGGRTEAFF. In DNA, the CDR3 is TGTGCCAGCAGTTTATCAGGGGGAAGAACTGAAGCTTTCTTT. The chain has TRBV27 and TRBJ1-1; D possibly corresponds to TRBD1 (6 bases). Germline CDR1 is MNHEY and CDR2 is SMNVEV (reference sequence). The CDR3 runs 14 residues. Trimming removed 0 bases from V and 5 bases from J, with 10 bases in between.

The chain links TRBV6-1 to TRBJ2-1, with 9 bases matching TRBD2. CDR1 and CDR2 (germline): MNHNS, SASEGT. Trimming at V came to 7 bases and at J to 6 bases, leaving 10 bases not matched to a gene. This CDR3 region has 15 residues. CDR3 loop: CASIQGSGRGNEQFF. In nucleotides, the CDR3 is TGTGCCAGCATACAGGGTAGCGGGAGAGGCAATGAGCAGTTCTTC.